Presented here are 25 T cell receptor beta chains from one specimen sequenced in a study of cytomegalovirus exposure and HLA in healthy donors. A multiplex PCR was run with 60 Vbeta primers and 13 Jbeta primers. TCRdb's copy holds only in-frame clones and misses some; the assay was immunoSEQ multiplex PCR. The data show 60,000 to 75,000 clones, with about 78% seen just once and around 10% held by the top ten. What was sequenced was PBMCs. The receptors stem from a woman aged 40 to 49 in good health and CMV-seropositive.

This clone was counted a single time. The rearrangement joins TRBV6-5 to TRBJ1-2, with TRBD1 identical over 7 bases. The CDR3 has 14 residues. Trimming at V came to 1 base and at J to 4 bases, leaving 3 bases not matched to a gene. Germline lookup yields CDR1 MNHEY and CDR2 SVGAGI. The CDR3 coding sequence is TGTGCCAGCAGTTACTTGGGACAGCGCTATGGCTACACCTTC. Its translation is CASSYLGQRYGYTF.

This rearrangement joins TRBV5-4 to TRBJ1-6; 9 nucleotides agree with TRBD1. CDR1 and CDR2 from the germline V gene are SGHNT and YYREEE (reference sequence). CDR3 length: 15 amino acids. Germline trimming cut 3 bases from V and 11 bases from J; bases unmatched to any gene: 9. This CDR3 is CASSSRWTGDTPLHF. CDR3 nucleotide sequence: TGTGCCAGCAGCTCCCGATGGACAGGGGATACACCCCTCCACTTT.

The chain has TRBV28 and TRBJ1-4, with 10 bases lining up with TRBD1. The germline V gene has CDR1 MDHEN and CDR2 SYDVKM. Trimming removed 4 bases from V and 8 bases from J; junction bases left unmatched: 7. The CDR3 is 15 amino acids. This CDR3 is CASSSHGTGDEKLFF. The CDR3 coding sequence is TGTGCCAGCAGTTCCCACGGGACAGGGGACGAAAAACTGTTTTTT.

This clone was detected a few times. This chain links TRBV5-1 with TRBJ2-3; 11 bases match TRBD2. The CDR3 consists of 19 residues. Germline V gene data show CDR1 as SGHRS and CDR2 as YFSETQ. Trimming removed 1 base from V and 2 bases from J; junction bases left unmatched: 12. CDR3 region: CASSLRSTSGVPPTDTQYF. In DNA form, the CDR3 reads TGCGCCAGCAGCTTGAGGTCGACTAGCGGGGTTCCACCCACAGATACGCAGTATTTT.

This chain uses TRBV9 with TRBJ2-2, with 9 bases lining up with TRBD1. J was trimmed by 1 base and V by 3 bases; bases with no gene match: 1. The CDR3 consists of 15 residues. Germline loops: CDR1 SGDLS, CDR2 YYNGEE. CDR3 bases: TGTGCCAGCAGCGAGGGACAGGGGAACACCGGGGAGCTGTTTTTT. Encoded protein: CASSEGQGNTGELFF.

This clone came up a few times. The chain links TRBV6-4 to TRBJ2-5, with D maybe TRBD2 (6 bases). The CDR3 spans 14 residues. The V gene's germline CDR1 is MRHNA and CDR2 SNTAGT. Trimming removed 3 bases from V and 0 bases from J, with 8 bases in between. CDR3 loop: CASSEGGDQETQYF. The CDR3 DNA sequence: TGTGCCAGCAGTGAGGGAGGAGACCAAGAGACCCAGTACTTC.

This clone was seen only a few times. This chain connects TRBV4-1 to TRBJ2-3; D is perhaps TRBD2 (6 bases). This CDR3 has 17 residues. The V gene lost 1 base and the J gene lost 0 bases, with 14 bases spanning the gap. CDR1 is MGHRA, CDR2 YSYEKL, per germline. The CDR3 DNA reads TGCGCCAGCAGCCAAGGACACGGGGCGGGAAGCACAGATACGCAGTATTTT. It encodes CASSQGHGAGSTDTQYF.

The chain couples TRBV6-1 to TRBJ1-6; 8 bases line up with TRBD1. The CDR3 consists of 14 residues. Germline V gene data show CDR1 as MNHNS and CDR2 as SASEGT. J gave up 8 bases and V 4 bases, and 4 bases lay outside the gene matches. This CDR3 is CASSGQGRDSPLHF. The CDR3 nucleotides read TGTGCCAGCAGTGGACAGGGGCGGGATTCACCCCTCCACTTT.

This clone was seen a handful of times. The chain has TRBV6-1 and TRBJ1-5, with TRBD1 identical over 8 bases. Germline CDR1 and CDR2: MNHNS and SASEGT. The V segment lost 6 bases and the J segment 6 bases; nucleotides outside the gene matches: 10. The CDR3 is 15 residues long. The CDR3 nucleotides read TGTGCCAGCAGCGAGACAGGGGAAAGACGTCAGCCCCAGCATTTT. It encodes CASSETGERRQPQHF.

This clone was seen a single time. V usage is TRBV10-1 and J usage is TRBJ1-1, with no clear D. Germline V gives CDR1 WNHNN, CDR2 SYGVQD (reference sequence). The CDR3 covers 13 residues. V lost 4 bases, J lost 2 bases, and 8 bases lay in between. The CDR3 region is CASSGGRNTEAFF. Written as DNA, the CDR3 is TGCGCCAGCAGTGGAGGTAGAAACACTGAAGCTTTCTTT.

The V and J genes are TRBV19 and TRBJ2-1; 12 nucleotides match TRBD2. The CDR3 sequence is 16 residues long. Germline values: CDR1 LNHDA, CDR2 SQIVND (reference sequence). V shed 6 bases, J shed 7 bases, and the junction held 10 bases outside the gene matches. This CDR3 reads CASRVLAGGPENEQFF. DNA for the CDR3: TGTGCCAGTAGGGTTCTAGCGGGGGGGCCTGAGAATGAGCAGTTCTTC.

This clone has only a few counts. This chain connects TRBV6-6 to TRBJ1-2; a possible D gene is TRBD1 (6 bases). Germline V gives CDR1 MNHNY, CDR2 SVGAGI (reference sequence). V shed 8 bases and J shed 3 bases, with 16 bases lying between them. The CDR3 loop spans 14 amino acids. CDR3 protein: CASVSQGRDYGYTF. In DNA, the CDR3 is TGTGCCAGCGTTTCACAGGGAAGGGACTATGGCTACACCTTC.

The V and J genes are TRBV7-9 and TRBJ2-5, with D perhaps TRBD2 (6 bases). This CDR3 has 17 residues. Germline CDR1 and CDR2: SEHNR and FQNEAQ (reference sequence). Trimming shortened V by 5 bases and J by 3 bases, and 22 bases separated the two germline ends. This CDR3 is CASSPGRKSWREETQYF. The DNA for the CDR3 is TGTGCCAGCAGCCCGGGACGGAAGTCGTGGAGGGAAGAGACCCAGTACTTC.

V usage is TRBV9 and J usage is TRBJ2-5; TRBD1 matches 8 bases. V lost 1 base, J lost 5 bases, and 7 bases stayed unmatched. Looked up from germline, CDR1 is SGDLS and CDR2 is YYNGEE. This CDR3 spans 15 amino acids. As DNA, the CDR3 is TGTGCCAGCAGCGTACCTACAGGGGGTGGGGAGACCCAGTACTTC. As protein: CASSVPTGGGETQYF.

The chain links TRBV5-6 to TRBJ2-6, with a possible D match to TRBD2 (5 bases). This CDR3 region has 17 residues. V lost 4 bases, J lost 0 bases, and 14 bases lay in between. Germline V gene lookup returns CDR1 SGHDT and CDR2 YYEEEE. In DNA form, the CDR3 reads TGTGCCAGCAGCCTTCGCGACTACCCCTCTGGGGCCAACGTCCTGACTTTC. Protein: CASSLRDYPSGANVLTF.

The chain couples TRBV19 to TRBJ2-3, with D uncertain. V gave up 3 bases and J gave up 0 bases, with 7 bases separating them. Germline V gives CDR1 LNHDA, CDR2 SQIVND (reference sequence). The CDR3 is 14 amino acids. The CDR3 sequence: CASSMARSTDTQYF. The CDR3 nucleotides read TGTGCCAGTAGTATGGCCAGGAGCACAGATACGCAGTATTTT.

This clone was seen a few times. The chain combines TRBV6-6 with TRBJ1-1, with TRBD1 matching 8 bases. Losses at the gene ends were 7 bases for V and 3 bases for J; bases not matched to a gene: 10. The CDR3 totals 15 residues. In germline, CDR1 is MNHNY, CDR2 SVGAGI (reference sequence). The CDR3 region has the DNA TGTGCCAGCAATCCAGGGACAGGAGTCCACACTGAAGCTTTCTTT. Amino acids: CASNPGTGVHTEAFF.

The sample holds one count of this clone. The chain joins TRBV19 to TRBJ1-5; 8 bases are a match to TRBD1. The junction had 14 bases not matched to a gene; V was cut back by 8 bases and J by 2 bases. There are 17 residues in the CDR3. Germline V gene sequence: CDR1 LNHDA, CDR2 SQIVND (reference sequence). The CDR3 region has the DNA TGTGCCAGTCAACGGACAGGGATTCGGATCGGCAATCAGCCCCAGCATTTT. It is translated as CASQRTGIRIGNQPQHF.

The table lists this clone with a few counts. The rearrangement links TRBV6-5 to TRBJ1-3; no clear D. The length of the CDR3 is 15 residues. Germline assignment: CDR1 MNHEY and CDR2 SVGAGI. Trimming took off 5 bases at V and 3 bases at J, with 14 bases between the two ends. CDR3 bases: TGTGCCAGCAGTCGCCAGAGAGGGAGTGGAAACACCATATATTTT. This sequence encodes CASSRQRGSGNTIYF.

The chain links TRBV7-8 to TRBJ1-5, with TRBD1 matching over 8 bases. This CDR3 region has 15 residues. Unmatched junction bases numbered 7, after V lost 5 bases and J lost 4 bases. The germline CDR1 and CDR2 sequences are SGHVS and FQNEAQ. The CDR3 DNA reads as TGTGCCAGCAGCCTGGACAGGGTGATGAATCAGCCCCAGCATTTT. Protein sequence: CASSLDRVMNQPQHF. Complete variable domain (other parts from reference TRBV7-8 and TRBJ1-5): GAGVSQSPRYKVAKRGQDVALRCDPISGHVSLFWYQQALGQGPEFLTYFQNEAQLDKSGLPSDRFFAERPEGSVSTLKIQRTQQEDSAVYLCASSLDRVMNQPQHFGDGTRLSIL.

In DNA, the CDR3 is TGTGCCAGCAGCTTAGAAGGGGACACCGGGGAGCTGTTTTTT. Translated, it gives CASSLEGDTGELFF. The chain recombines TRBV7-6 with TRBJ2-2; TRBD1 might be the D (5 bases). The CDR3 contains 14 residues. Germline-derived CDR1 and CDR2 are SGHVS and FNYEAQ. V dropped 1 base and J dropped 3 bases, with 6 bases sitting between them.

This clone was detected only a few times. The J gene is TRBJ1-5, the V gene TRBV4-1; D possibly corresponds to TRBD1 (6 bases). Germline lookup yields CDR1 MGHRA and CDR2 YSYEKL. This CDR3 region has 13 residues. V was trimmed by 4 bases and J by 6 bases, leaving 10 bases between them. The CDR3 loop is CASSPGAVQPQHF. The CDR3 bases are TGCGCCAGCAGCCCAGGGGCGGTTCAGCCCCAGCATTTT.

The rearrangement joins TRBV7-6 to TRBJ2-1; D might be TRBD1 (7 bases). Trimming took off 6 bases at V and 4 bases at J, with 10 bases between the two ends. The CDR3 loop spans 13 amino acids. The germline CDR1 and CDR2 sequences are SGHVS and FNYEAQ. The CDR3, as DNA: TGTGCCAGCAGACAGGGGACTTACAATGAGCAGTTCTTC. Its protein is CASRQGTYNEQFF.

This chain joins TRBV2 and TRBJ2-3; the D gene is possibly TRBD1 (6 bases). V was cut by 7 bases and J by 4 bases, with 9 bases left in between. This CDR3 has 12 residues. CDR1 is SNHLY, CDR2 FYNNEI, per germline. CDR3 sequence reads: CASMKGADTQYF. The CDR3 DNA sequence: TGTGCCAGCATGAAGGGGGCAGATACGCAGTATTTT.

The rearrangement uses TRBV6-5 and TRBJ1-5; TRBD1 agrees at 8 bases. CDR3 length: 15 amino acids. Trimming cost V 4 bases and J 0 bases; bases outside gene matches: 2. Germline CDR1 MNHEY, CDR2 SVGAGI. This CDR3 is CASSSTGASNQPQHF. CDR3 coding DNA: TGTGCCAGCAGTTCGACAGGGGCTAGCAATCAGCCCCAGCATTTT.